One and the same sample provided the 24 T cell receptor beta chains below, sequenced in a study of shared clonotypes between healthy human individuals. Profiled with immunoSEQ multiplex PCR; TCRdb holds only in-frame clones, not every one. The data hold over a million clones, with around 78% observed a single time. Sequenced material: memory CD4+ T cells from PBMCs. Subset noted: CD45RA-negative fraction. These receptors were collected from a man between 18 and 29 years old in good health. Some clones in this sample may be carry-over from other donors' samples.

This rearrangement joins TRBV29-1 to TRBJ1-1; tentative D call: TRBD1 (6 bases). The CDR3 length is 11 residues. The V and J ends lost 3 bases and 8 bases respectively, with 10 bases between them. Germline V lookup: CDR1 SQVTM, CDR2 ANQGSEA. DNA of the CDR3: TGCAGCGTTGACACCACAGGGGAAGCTTTCTTT. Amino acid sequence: CSVDTTGEAFF.

The CDR3 DNA is TGTGCCAGCAGCTTGAGGCTAGCGGGATTCACAGATACGCAGTATTTT. This translates into CASSLRLAGFTDTQYF. V usage is TRBV5-6 and J usage is TRBJ2-3; 9 nucleotides line up with TRBD2. The V gene end was trimmed by 1 base and the J gene end by 2 bases; junction bases not matched to a gene: 5. The germline V gene encodes CDR1 SGHDT and CDR2 YYEEEE. CDR3 size: 16 residues. The complete variable domain, with remaining parts taken from reference TRBV5-6 and TRBJ2-3, reads DAGVTQSPTHLIKTRGQQVTLRCSPKSGHDTVSWYQQALGQGPQFIFQYYEEEERQRGNFPDRFSGHQFPNYSSELNVNALLLGDSALYLCASSLRLAGFTDTQYFGPGTRLTVL.

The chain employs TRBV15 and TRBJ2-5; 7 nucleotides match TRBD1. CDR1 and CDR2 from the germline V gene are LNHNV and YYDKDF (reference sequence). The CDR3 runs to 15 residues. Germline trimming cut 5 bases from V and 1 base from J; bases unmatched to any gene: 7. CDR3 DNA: TGTGCCACCAGCCGGCAGGGGGTGTTCCAAGAGACCCAGTACTTC. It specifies CATSRQGVFQETQYF.

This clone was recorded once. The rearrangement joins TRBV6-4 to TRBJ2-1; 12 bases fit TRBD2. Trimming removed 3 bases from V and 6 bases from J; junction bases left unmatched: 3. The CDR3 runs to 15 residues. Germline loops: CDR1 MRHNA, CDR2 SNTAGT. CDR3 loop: CASSDLAGGANEQFF. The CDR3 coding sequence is TGTGCCAGCAGTGATCTAGCGGGGGGGGCCAATGAGCAGTTCTTC.

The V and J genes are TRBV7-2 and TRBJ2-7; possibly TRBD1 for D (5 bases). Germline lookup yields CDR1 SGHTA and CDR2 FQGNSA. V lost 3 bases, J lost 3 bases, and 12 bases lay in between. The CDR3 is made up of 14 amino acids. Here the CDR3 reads CASSLIQGVYEQYF. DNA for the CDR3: TGTGCCAGCAGCTTGATCCAGGGCGTCTACGAGCAGTACTTC.

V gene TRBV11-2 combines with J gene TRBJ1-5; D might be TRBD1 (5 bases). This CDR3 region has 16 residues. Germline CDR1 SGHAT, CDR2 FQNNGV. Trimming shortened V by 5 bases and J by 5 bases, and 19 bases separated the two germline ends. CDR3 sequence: CASSESRGNYYQPQHF. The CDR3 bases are TGTGCCAGCAGCGAGTCCCGGGGGAACTACTATCAGCCCCAGCATTTT.

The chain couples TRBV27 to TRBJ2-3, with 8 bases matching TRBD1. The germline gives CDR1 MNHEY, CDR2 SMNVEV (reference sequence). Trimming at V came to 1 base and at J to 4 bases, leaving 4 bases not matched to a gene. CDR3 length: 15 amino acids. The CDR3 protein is CASSLWTGQADTQYF. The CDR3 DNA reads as TGTGCCAGCAGTTTATGGACAGGGCAGGCAGATACGCAGTATTTT.

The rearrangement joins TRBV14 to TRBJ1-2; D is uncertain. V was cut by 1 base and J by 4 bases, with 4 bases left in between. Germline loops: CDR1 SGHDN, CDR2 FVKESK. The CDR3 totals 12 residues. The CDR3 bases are TGTGCCAGCAGCCAAGTATCCTATGGCTACACCTTC. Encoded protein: CASSQVSYGYTF. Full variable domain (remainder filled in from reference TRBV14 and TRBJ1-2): EAGVTQFPSHSVIEKGQTVTLRCDPISGHDNLYWYRRVMGKEIKFLLHFVKESKQDESGMPNNRFLAERTGGTYSTLKVQPAELEDSGVYFCASSQVSYGYTFGSGTRLTVV.

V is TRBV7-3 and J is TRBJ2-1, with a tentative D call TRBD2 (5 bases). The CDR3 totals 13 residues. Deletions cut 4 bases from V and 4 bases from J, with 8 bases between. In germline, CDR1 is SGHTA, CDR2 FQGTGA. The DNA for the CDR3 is TGTGCCAGCAGCTCCGGGGTTTACAATGAGCAGTTCTTC. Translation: CASSSGVYNEQFF.

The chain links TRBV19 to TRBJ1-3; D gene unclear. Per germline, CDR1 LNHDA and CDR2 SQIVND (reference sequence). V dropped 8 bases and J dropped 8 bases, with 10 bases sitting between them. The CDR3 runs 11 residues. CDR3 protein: CASPREDTIYF. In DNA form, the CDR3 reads TGTGCCAGTCCACGGGAGGACACCATATATTTT.

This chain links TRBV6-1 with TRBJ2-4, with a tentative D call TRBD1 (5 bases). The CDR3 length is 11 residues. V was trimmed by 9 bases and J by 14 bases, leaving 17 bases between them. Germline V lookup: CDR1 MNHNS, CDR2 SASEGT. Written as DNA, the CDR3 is TGTGCCAGTGGGGCAAGGGGCGATAAGTACTTC. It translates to CASGARGDKYF.

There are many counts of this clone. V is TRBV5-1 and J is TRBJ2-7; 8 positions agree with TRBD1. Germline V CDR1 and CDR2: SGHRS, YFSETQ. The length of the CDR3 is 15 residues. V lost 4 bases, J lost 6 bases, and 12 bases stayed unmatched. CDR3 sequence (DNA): TGCGCCAGCAGCCCCATTGGGCAGGGGGCTGGCGAGCAGTACTTC. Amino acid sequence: CASSPIGQGAGEQYF.

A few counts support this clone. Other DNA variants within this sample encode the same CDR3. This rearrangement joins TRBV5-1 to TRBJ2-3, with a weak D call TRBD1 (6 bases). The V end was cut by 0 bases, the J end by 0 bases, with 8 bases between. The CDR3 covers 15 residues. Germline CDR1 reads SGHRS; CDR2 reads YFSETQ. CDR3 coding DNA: TGCGCCAGCAGCTTGGCCAGGGGAAGCACAGATACGCAGTATTTT. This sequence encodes CASSLARGSTDTQYF.

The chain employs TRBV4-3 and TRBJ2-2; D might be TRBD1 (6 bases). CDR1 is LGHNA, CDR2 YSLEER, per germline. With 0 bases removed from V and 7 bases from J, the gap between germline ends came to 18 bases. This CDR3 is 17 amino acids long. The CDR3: CASSQDTAPGAGGELFF. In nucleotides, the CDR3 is TGCGCCAGCAGCCAAGATACGGCCCCAGGGGCGGGCGGGGAGCTGTTTTTT.

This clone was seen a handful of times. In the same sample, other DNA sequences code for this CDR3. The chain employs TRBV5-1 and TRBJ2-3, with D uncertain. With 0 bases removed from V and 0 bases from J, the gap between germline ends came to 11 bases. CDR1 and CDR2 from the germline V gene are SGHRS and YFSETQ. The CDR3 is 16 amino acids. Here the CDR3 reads CASSLDPGTSTDTQYF. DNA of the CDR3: TGCGCCAGCAGCTTGGATCCGGGTACTAGCACAGATACGCAGTATTTT.

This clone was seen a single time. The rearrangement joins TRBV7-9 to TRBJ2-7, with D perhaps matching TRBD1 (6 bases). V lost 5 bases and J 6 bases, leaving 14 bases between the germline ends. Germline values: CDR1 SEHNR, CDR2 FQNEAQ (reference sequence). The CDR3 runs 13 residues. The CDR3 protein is CASSPGQFGEQYF. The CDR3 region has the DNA TGTGCCAGCAGCCCCGGACAGTTCGGCGAGCAGTACTTC.

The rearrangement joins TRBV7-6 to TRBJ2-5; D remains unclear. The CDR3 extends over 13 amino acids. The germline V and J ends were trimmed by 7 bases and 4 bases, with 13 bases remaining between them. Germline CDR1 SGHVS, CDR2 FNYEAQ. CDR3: CASTIGPRETQYF. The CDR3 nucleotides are TGTGCCAGCACAATAGGCCCTCGAGAGACCCAGTACTTC. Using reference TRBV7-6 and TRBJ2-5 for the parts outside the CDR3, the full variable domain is GAGVSQSPRYKVTKRGQDVALRCDPISGHVSLYWYRQALGQGPEFLTYFNYEAQQDKSGLPNDRFSAERPEGSISTLTIQRTEQRDSAMYRCASTIGPRETQYFGPGTRLLVL.

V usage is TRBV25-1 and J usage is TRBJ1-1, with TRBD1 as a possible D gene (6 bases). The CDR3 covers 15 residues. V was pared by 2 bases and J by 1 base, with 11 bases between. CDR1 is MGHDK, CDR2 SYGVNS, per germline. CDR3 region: CASSETKTGNTEAFF. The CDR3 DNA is TGTGCCAGCAGTGAAACCAAGACAGGGAACACTGAAGCTTTCTTT. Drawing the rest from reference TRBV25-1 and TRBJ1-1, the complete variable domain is EADIYQTPRYLVIGTGKKITLECSQTMGHDKMYWYQQDPGMELHLIHYSYGVNSTEKGDLSSESTVSRIRTEHFPLTLESARPSHTSQYLCASSETKTGNTEAFFGQGTRLTVV.

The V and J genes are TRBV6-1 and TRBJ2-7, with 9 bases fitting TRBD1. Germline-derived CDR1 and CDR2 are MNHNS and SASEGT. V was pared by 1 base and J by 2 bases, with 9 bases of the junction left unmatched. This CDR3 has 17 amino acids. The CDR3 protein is CASSEVVGTGPTYEQYF. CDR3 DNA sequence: TGTGCCAGCAGTGAAGTTGTCGGGACAGGGCCAACCTACGAGCAGTACTTC.

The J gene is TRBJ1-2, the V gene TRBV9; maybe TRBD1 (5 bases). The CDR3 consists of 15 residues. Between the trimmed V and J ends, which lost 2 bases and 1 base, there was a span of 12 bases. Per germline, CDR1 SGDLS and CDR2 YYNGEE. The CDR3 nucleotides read TGTGCCAGCAGCGTCGTGACAGTTTATAACTATGGCTACACCTTC. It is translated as CASSVVTVYNYGYTF.

The CDR3 protein is CASSELSFRSNEQYF. The CDR3 DNA reads as TGTGCCAGCAGTGAACTGTCTTTCCGCTCTAACGAGCAGTACTTC. The chain couples TRBV6-1 to TRBJ2-7; no definite D call. This CDR3 contains 15 residues. Germline V CDR1 and CDR2: MNHNS, SASEGT. The V gene lost 2 bases and the J gene lost 5 bases, with 16 bases spanning the gap.

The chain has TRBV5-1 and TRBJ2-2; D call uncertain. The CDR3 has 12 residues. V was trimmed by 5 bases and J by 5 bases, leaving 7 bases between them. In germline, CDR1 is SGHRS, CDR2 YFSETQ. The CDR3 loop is CASRVVTGELFF. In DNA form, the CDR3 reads TGCGCCAGCAGAGTTGTTACCGGGGAGCTGTTTTTT. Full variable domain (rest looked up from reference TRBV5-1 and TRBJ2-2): KAGVTQTPRYLIKTRGQQVTLSCSPISGHRSVSWYQQTPGQGLQFLFEYFSETQRNKGNFPGRFSGRQFSNSRSEMNVSTLELGDSALYLCASRVVTGELFFGEGSRLTVL.

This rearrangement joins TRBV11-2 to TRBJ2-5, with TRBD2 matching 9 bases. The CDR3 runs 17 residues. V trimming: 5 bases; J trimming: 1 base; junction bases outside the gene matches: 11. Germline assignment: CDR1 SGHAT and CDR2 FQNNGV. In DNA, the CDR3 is TGTGCCAGCAGCAAAGGGGACGCTAGCGGGATCCAAGAGACCCAGTACTTC. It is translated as CASSKGDASGIQETQYF.

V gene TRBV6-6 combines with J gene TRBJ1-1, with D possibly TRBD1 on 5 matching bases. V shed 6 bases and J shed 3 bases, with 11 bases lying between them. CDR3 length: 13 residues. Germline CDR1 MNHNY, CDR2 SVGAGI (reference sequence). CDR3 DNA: TGTGCCAGCAGGGACTTAGGGGACACTGAAGCTTTCTTT. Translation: CASRDLGDTEAFF.